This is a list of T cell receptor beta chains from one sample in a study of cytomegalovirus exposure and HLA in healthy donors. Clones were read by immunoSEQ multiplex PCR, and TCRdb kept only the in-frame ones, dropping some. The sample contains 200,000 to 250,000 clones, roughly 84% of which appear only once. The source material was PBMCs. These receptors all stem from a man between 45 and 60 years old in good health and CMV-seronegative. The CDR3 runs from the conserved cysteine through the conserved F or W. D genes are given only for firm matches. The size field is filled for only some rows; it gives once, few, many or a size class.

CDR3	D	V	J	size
CASSDSHTEAFF	.	TRBV19	TRBJ1-1	.
CASSETTGGFSTQYF	TRBD1	TRBV2	TRBJ2-5	.
CASSPGGPADTQYF	TRBD2	TRBV19	TRBJ2-3	.
CASSIDVRGYEQYF	.	TRBV19	TRBJ2-7	once
CASSLTGQGAYEQYF	TRBD1	TRBV5-5	TRBJ2-7	few
CASSPKSRDRGQHTGELFF	TRBD1	TRBV9	TRBJ2-2	.
CASSLGSGGLHTEQFF	TRBD2	TRBV13	TRBJ2-1	.
CASSVREGGNQPQHF	.	TRBV6-1	TRBJ1-5	.
CASILRGGLWDYGYTF	.	TRBV19	TRBJ1-2	.
CASSLGPGGYEQYF	TRBD1	TRBV27	TRBJ2-7	.
CASSLGSSGSYNEQFF	TRBD2	TRBV5-1	TRBJ2-1	.
CASSNESGGLNTGELFF	TRBD2	TRBV11-3	TRBJ2-2	.
CASSLWQGVEQYF	TRBD1	TRBV5-1	TRBJ2-7	.
CASSQTGPYEQYF	TRBD1	TRBV5-1	TRBJ2-7	.
CASSLGRREELFF	.	TRBV5-6	TRBJ2-2	once
CASSAAPTPSGSYLYNEQFF	TRBD2	TRBV9	TRBJ2-1	.
CASSLRGQGAGDTQYF	TRBD1	TRBV11-2	TRBJ2-3	.
CASSQVAPYNSPLHF	.	TRBV4-2	TRBJ1-6	few
CASRRDRVKETQYF	TRBD1	TRBV11-2	TRBJ2-5	.
CASSLPGREDTEAFF	.	TRBV28	TRBJ1-1	.
CASSSGYSTDTQYF	.	TRBV27	TRBJ2-3	.
CASSPGGTSGNNEQFF	TRBD2	TRBV5-4	TRBJ2-1	.
CASNPSPDRGGEQYF	TRBD1	TRBV2	TRBJ2-7	.
CAWSVDYRFRETQYF	.	TRBV30	TRBJ2-5	.
CASSPPVTGTSPLHF	TRBD1	TRBV28	TRBJ1-6	few
CARVGGRSETNEKLFF	.	TRBV4-1	TRBJ1-4	once
CASSYDTAYGYTF	.	TRBV6-5	TRBJ1-2	.
CASSYGERMNTEAFF	.	TRBV6-5	TRBJ1-1	.
CASATGGAGETQYF	TRBD1	TRBV5-1	TRBJ2-5	few
CAWSPGQALNYGYTF	.	TRBV30	TRBJ1-2	few
CASSRDRGHTIYF	TRBD1	TRBV6-5	TRBJ1-3	.
CASSPLVSSYNEQFF	.	TRBV19	TRBJ2-1	.
CARTGDRGPPPNQPQHF	.	TRBV10-1	TRBJ1-5	.
CASSLEVGSYNEQFF	.	TRBV5-1	TRBJ2-1	.
CASSPKGGQATYEQYF	.	TRBV7-9	TRBJ2-7	.
CASRPRQGVGYGYTF	TRBD1	TRBV27	TRBJ1-2	.
CASTQRPGQEPYPTNQPQHF	TRBD1	TRBV19	TRBJ1-5	.
CASSPGTGERKEKLFF	TRBD1	TRBV28	TRBJ1-4	few